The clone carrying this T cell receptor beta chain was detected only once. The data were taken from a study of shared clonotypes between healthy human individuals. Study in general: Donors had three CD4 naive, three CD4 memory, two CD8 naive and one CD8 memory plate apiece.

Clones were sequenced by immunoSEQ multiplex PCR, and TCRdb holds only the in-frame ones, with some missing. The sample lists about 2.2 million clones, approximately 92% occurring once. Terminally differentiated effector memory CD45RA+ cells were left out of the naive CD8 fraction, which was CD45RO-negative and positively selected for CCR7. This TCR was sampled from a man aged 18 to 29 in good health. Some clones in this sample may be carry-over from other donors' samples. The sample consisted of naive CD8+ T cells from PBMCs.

The CDR3 loop reads CASGLNPPSGRAIEQFF. In DNA, the CDR3 is TGTGCTAGTGGTTTGAACCCCCCTAGCGGGAGGGCCATTGAGCAGTTCTTC. The chain combines TRBV12-5 with TRBJ2-1; TRBD2 matches 12 bases. The CDR3 covers 17 residues. The germline CDR1 and CDR2 sequences are LGHNT and FRNRAP. Trimming cost V 2 bases and J 9 bases; bases outside gene matches: 11.